The clone carrying this T cell receptor beta chain was seen once. The CDR3 has 15 residues. Germline values: CDR1 KGHDR, CDR2 SFDVKD. Trimming cost V 0 bases and J 8 bases; bases outside gene matches: 3. The sample belongs to a study of blood T cell repertoires in COVID-19. The assay was immunoSEQ multiplex PCR, and TCRdb's table has in-frame clones only and misses some. The repertoire holds under 250,000 clones, about 90% seen once, with about 3% in the top ten. This chain joins TRBV24-1 and TRBJ2-1, with 10 positions matching TRBD1. This sequence was found in a man younger than 30 with active or convalescent COVID-19. Sequenced material: peripheral blood. CDR3 loop: CATSDLLGTGDEQFF. CDR3 DNA: TGTGCCACCAGTGATTTGCTGGGGACAGGGGATGAGCAGTTCTTC.